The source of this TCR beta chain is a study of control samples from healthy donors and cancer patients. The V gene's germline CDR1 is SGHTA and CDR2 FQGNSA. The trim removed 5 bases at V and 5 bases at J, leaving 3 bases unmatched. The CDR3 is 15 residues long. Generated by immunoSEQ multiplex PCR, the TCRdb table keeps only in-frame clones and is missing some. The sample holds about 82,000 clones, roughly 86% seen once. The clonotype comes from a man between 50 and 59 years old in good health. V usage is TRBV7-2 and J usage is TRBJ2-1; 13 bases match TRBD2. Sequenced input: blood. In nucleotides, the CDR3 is TGTGCCAGCAGCAAGGGACTAGCGGGGAACAATGAGCAGTTCTTC. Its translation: CASSKGLAGNNEQFF. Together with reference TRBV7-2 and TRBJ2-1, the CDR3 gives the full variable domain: GAGVSQSPSNKVTEKGKDVELRCDPISGHTALYWYRQSLGQGLEFLIYFQGNSAPDKSGLPSDRFSAERTGGSVSTLTIQRTQQEDSAVYLCASSKGLAGNNEQFFGPGTRLTVL.